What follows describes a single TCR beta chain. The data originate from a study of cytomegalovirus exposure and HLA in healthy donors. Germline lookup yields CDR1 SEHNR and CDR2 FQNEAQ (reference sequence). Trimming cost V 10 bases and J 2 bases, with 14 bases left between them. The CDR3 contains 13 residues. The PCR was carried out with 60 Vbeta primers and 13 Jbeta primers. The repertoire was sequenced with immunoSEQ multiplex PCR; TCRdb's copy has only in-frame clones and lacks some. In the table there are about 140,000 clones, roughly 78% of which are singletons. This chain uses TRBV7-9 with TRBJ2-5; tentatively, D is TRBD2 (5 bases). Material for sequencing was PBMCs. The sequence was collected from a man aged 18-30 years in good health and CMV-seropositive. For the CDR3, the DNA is TGTGCCACCCCTATCGGACTGCAAGAGACCCAGTACTTC. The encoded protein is CATPIGLQETQYF.